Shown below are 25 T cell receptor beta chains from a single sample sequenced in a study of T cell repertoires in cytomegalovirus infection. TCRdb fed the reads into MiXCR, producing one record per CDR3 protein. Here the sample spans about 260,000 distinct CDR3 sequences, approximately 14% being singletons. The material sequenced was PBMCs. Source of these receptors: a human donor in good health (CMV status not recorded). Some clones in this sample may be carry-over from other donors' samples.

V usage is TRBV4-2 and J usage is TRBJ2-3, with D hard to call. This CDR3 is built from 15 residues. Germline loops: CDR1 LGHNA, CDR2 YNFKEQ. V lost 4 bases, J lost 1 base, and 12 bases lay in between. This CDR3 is CASSPRRGGTDTQYF. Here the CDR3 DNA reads TGTGCCAGCAGCCCACGACGCGGAGGCACAGATACGCAGTATTTT.

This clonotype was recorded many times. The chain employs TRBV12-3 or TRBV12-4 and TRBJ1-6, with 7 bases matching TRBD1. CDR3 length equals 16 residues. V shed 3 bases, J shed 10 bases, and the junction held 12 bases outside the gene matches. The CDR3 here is CASSFGTTGERSPLHF. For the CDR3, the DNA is TGTGCCAGCAGTTTCGGGACTACAGGGGAGAGATCACCCCTCCACTTT.

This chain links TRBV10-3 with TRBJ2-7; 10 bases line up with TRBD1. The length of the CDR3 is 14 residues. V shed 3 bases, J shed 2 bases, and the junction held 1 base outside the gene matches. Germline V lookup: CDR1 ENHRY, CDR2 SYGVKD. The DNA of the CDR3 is TGTGCCATCAGTGATGGGACAGGGGCCTACGAGCAGTACTTC. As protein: CAISDGTGAYEQYF.

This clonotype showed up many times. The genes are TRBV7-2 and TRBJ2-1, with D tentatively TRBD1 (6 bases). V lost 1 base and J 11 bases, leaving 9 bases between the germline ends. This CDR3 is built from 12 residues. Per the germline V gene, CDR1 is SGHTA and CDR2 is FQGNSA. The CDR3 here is CASSLGTGKQFF. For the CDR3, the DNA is TGTGCCAGCAGCTTAGGTACAGGGAAGCAGTTCTTC.

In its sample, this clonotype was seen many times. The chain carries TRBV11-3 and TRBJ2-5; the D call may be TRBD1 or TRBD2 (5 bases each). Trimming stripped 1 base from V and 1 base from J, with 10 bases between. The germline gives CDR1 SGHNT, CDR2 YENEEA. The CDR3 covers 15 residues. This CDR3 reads CASSLGGSPQETQYF. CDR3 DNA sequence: TGTGCCAGCAGCTTAGGGGGGTCCCCCCAAGAGACCCAGTACTTC.

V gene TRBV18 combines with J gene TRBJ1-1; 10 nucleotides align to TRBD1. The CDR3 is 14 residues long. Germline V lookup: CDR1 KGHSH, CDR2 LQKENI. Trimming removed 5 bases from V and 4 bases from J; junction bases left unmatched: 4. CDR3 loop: CASSSWTGGTEAFF. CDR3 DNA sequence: TGTGCCAGCTCATCCTGGACAGGGGGCACTGAAGCTTTCTTT. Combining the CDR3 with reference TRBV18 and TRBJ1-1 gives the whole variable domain NAGVMQNPRHLVRRRGQEARLRCSPMKGHSHVYWYRQLPEEGLKFMVYLQKENIIDESGMPKERFSAEFPKEGPSILRIQQVVRGDSAAYFCASSSWTGGTEAFFGQGTRLTVV.

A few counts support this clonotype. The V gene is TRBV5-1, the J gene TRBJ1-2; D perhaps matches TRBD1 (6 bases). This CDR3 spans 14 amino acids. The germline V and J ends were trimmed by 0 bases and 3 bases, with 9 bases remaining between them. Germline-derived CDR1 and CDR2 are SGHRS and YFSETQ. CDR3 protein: CASSLVPGDYGYTF. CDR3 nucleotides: TGCGCCAGCAGCTTGGTCCCAGGGGACTATGGCTACACCTTC.

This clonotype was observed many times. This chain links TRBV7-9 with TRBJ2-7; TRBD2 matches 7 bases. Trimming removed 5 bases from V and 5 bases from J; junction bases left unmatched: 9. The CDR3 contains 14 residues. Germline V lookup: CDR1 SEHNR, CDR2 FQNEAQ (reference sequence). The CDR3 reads CASSPPGGSNEQYF. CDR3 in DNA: TGTGCCAGCAGCCCACCCGGCGGGAGCAACGAGCAGTACTTC.

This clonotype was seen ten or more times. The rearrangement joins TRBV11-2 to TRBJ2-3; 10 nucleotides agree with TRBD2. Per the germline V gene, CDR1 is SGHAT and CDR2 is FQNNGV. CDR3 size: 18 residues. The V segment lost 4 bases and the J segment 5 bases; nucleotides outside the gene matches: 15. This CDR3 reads CASSSIAGGGNFGDTQYF. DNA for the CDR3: TGTGCCAGCAGCTCCATAGCGGGGGGCGGCAATTTTGGAGATACGCAGTATTTT.

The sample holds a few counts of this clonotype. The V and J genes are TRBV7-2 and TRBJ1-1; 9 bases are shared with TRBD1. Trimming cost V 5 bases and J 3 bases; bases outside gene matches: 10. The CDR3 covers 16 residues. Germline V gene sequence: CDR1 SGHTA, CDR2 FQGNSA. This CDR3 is CASSNLNRGPHTEAFF. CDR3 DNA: TGTGCCAGCAGCAACCTCAACAGGGGGCCACACACTGAAGCTTTCTTT.

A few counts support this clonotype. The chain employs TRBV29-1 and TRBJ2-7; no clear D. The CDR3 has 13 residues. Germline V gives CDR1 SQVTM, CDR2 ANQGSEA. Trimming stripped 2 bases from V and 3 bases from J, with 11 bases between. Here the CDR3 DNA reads TGCAGCGTTGAAATAAGGGAAGGCTACGAGCAGTACTTC. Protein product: CSVEIREGYEQYF.

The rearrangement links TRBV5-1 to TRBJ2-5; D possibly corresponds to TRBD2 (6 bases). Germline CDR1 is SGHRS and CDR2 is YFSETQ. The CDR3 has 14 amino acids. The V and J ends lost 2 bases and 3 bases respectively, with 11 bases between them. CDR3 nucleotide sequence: TGCGCCAGCAGCTTCGGGTGGGAGGAAGAGACCCAGTACTTC. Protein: CASSFGWEEETQYF.

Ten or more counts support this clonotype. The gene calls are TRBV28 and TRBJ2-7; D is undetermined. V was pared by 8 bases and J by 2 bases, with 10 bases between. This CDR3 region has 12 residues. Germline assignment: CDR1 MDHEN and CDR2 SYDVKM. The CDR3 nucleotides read TGTGCCAGCGGGTACAAACCCTACGAGCAGTACTTC. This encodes CASGYKPYEQYF. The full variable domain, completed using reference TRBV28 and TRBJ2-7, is DVKVTQSSRYLVKRTGEKVFLECVQDMDHENMFWYRQDPGLGLRLIYFSYDVKMKEKGDIPEGYSVSREKKERFSLILESASTNQTSMYLCASGYKPYEQYFGPGTRLTVT.

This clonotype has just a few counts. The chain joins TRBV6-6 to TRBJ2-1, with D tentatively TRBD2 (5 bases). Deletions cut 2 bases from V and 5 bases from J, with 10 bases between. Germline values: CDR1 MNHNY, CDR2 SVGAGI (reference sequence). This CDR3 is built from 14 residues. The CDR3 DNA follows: TGTGCCAGCAGTTACAGAAACGGGGACAATGAGCAGTTCTTC. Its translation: CASSYRNGDNEQFF.

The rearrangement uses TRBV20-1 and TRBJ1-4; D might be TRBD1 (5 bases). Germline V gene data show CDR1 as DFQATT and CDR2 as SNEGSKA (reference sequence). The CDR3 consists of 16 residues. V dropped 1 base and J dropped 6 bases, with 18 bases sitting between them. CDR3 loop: CSARVLGAMGYEKLFF. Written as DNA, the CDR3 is TGCAGTGCTAGAGTCCTAGGGGCTATGGGGTATGAAAAACTGTTTTTT.

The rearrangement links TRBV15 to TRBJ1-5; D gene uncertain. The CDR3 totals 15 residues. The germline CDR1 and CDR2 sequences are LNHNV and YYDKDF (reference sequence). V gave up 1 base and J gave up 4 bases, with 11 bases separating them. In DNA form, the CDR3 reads TGTGCCACCAGCAGAGCCCCAGAATATAATCAGCCCCAGCATTTT. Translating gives CATSRAPEYNQPQHF.

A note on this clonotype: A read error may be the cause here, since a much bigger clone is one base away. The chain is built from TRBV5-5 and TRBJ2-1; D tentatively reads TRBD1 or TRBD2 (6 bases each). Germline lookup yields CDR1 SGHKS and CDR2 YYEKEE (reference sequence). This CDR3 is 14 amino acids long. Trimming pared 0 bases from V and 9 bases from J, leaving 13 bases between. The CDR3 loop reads CASSLVGGLIEQFF. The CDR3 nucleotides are TGTGCCAGCAGCTTGGTTGGGGGGCTAATTGAGCAGTTCTTC. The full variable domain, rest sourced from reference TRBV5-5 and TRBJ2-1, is DAGVTQSPTHLIKTRGQQVTLRCSPISGHKSVSWYQQVLGQGPQFIFQYYEKEERGRGNFPDRFSARQFPNYSSELNVNALLLGDSALYLCASSLVGGLIEQFFGPGTRLTVL.

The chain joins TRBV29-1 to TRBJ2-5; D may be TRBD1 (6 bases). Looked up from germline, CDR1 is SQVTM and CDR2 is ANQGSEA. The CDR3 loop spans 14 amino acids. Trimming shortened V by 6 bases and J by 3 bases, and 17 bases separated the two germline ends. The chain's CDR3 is CSVGTGRGEETQYF. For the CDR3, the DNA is TGCAGCGTGGGAACGGGCAGGGGTGAAGAGACCCAGTACTTC.

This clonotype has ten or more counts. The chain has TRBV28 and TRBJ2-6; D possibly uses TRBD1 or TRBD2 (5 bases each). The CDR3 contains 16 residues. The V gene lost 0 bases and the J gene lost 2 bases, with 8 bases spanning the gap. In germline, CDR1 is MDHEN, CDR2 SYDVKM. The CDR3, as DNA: TGTGCCAGCAGTTTATGGGGGGAAGCTGGGGCCAACGTCCTGACTTTC. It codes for CASSLWGEAGANVLTF.

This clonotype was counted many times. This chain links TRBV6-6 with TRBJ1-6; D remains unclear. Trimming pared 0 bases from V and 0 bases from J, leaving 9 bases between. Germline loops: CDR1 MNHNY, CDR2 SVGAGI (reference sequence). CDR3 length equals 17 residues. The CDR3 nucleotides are TGTGCCAGCAGTTACTCATATAAGAGCTCCTATAATTCACCCCTCCACTTT. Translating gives CASSYSYKSSYNSPLHF.

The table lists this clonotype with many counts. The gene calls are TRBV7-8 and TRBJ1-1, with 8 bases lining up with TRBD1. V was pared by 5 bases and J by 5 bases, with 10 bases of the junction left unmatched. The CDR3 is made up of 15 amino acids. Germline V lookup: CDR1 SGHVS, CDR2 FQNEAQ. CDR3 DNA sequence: TGTGCCAGCAGCCAAAACAGACAGGGGATTACTGAAGCTTTCTTT. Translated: CASSQNRQGITEAFF.

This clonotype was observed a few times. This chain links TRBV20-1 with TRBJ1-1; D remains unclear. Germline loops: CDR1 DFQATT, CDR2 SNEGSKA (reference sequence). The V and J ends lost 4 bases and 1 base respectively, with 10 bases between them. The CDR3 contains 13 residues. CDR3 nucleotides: TGCAGTGCTACAAGGACGGGGAACACTGAAGCTTTCTTT. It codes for CSATRTGNTEAFF.

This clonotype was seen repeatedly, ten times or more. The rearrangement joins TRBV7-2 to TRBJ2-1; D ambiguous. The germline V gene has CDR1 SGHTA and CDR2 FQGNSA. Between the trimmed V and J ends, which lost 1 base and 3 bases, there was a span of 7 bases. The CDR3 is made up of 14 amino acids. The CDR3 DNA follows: TGTGCCAGCAGCTTAGTTCTGTTCTACAATGAGCAGTTCTTC. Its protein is CASSLVLFYNEQFF.

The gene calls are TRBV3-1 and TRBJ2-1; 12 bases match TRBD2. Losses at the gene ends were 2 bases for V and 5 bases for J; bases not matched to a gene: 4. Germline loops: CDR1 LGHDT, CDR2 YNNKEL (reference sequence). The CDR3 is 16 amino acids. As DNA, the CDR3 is TGTGCCAGCAGCCAATTCCGACTAGCGGGGGACAATGAGCAGTTCTTC. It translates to CASSQFRLAGDNEQFF.

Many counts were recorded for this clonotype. The CDR3 reads CASSFPGGQGDYEQFF. The CDR3 DNA follows: TGTGCCAGCAGTTTCCCAGGGGGACAGGGAGACTATGAGCAGTTCTTC. The rearrangement uses TRBV12-3 or TRBV12-4 and TRBJ2-1; 9 nucleotides line up with TRBD1. The CDR3 is made up of 16 amino acids. V dropped 3 bases and J dropped 8; count of bases not matched to a gene: 11.